The rows below give T cell receptor beta chains drawn from one sample of a study of cytomegalovirus exposure and HLA in healthy donors. Only in-frame clones appear in the TCRdb table, and some are missing; sequencing was by immunoSEQ multiplex PCR. The sample carries about 190,000 clones, almost 80% recorded once. Sequenced sample: PBMCs. The receptors shown here come from a woman aged 18-29 years in good health and CMV-seronegative. The CDR3 runs from the conserved cysteine through the conserved F or W. Clone size is given for some rows only: seen once, a few or many times, or a class if the clone is expanded.

>-|TRBV2|TRBJ1-2
CASKRDPYYGYTF
>few|TRBV9|TRBJ1-3
CASSVDGSTISGNTIYF
>-|TRBV30|TRBJ2-5
CAFTPQGETQYF
>-|TRBV7-3|TRBJ2-5
CASSLTPAGLAETQYF
>-|TRBV6-4|TRBJ2-3
CASSDLAGIDTQYF
>few|TRBV2|TRBJ1-2
CGGGEYYGYTF
>few|TRBV6-1|TRBJ1-4
CASSGLRQGSWEKLFF
>-|TRBV5-4|TRBJ2-5
CASSWAGTQYF
>-|TRBV19|TRBJ2-1
CASSDERTSSYNEQFF
>few|TRBV14|TRBJ2-5
CASSGLAGAETQYF
>-|TRBV10-3|TRBJ2-1
CAISSGTGLEHEQFF
>few|TRBV27|TRBJ1-2
CASSAQGWDGYTF
>-|TRBV5-1|TRBJ1-6
CASSTDRGGNSPLHF
>-|TRBV6-5|TRBJ1-6
CASTQGGINSPLHF
>-|TRBV27|TRBJ1-5
CASSPNGGPQHF
>-|TRBV28|-
CASSFPLAGSSYEQYF
>-|TRBV10-1|TRBJ2-1
CASSSGGAHNEQFF
>-|TRBV5-6|TRBJ2-3
CASSFGGRFDTDTQYF
>-|TRBV2|TRBJ1-4
CASRGDSRVNEKLFF
>-|TRBV27|TRBJ1-2
CASSTSDRVEGYTF
>once|TRBV11-1|TRBJ2-1
CASSHLRGSYNEQFF
>-|TRBV6-4|TRBJ2-1
CASSDTGGSLGEQFF
>-|TRBV6-1|TRBJ1-1
CASRREYTEAFF
>once|TRBV5-5|TRBJ1-5
CASSFLGAEQPQHF
>once|TRBV6-5|TRBJ1-2
CASSYGLQGANYGYTF
>-|TRBV7-8|TRBJ2-2
CASSSRFGQTTGELFF
>once|TRBV2|TRBJ1-4
CASSDLGQFNEKLFF
>-|TRBV5-1|TRBJ2-3
CASSPGTSGGSDTQYF
>-|TRBV4-1|TRBJ2-7
CASSPGVSYEQYF
>-|TRBV29-1|TRBJ1-1
CSVDRGDTEAFF
>-|TRBV19|TRBJ2-6
CASSIRTDSGANVLTF
>-|TRBV7-8|TRBJ2-5
CASSAGTGGGETQYF
>-|TRBV9|TRBJ2-2
CASSVRGGTGELFF
>-|TRBV7-3|TRBJ1-6
CASSFDGQNSPLHF
>-|TRBV10-1|TRBJ2-3
CASSEPSSTDTQYF
>-|TRBV10-3|TRBJ2-7
CAISDGVTSGYEQYF
>-|TRBV2|TRBJ1-5
CASKLGRVNQPQHF